The next 24 T cell receptor beta chains were all read from a single sample in a study of blood T cells in healthy people across ages. Sample-barcoded 5' priming and a J-beta primer mix drove a second PCR of about 7 to 11 cycles. TCRdb passed the 5' RACE reads through MiXCR, listing each CDR3 protein once. Among hundreds of thousands of distinct CDR3 sequences listed, over 40% were seen once. Sample: blood. These TCRs come from a man older than 75 in good health.

The rearrangement uses TRBV6-2 or TRBV6-3 and TRBJ2-7, with D possibly being TRBD1 or TRBD2 (5 bases each). Germline CDR1 and CDR2: MNHEY and SVGEGT. The CDR3 length is 14 residues. The germline V and J ends were trimmed by 0 bases and 6 bases, with 12 bases remaining between them. CDR3 nucleotides: TGTGCCAGCAGTTACTCGAGGGGTCTGGGCGAGCAGTACTTC. Its translation: CASSYSRGLGEQYF.

V and J are TRBV4-2 and TRBJ1-2; D might be TRBD1 (6 bases). The CDR3 contains 13 residues. CDR1 and CDR2 from the germline V gene are LGHNA and YNFKEQ. Deletions cut 0 bases from V and 7 bases from J, with 9 bases between. The CDR3 region has the DNA TGTGCCAGCAGCCAAGATTTAGGGGGTGGCTACACCTTC. It yields the protein CASSQDLGGGYTF.

The gene calls are TRBV28 and TRBJ2-2; 7 nucleotides match TRBD1. This CDR3 has 15 amino acids. The germline CDR1 and CDR2 sequences are MDHEN and SYDVKM. V shed 7 bases, J shed 5 bases, and the junction held 10 bases outside the gene matches. The CDR3 is CASKKQGTLTGELFF. CDR3 DNA sequence: TGTGCCAGCAAGAAACAGGGGACCTTAACCGGGGAGCTGTTTTTT.

This clonotype was counted between two and nine times. The rearrangement links TRBV5-1 to TRBJ2-5; 8 bases agree with TRBD2. This CDR3 has 16 amino acids. Germline CDR1 is SGHRS and CDR2 is YFSETQ. V lost 0 bases to trimming and J lost 5 bases; unmatched junction nucleotides: 9. The DNA for the CDR3 is TGCGCCAGCAGCTTGGAGGCGACTAGCGTCCGGGAGACCCAGTACTTC. Protein product: CASSLEATSVRETQYF.

This clonotype was seen a few times. The chain couples TRBV4-1 to TRBJ1-2; tentatively, D is TRBD1 (5 bases). The V gene's germline CDR1 is MGHRA and CDR2 YSYEKL. Trimming took off 0 bases at V and 3 bases at J, with 17 bases between the two ends. This CDR3 region has 17 residues. For the CDR3, the DNA is TGCGCCAGCAGCCAAGATCGGGACGTAACCCCTCACTATGGCTACACCTTC. Translated: CASSQDRDVTPHYGYTF.

This clonotype has a handful of counts. The rearrangement uses TRBV24-1 and TRBJ2-1; tentative D call: TRBD2 (5 bases). CDR1 and CDR2 (germline): KGHDR, SFDVKD. The V gene lost 3 bases and the J gene lost 5 bases, with 13 bases spanning the gap. The CDR3 is 15 residues long. CDR3 amino acids: CATSDPRTLNNEQFF. As DNA, the CDR3 is TGTGCCACCAGTGATCCACGGACTTTGAACAATGAGCAGTTCTTC.

This clonotype was counted between two and nine times. This chain connects TRBV7-2 to TRBJ2-1; TRBD2 matches 10 bases. The CDR3 is made up of 18 amino acids. The germline CDR1 and CDR2 sequences are SGHTA and FQGNSA. The V and J ends lost 5 bases and 5 bases, in that order; junction bases with no gene match: 15. The chain's CDR3 is CASSRMRAGGVWNNEQFF. For the CDR3, the DNA is TGTGCCAGCAGCCGAATGAGAGCGGGGGGGGTTTGGAACAATGAGCAGTTCTTC.

This sequence joins TRBV20-1 and TRBJ1-2, with TRBD1 matching 9 bases. Germline CDR1 reads DFQATT; CDR2 reads SNEGSKA (reference sequence). Trimming removed 6 bases from V and 4 bases from J; junction bases left unmatched: 3. The CDR3 runs 12 residues. The DNA for the CDR3 is TGCAGTGCCACGGACAGGGGCTATGGCTACACCTTC. Translated: CSATDRGYGYTF.

The CDR3 sequence: CSAGRESFLPSSYNEQFF. CDR3 nucleotides: TGCAGTGCCGGCAGAGAGAGTTTCCTACCCAGCTCCTACAATGAGCAGTTCTTC. This rearrangement joins TRBV20-1 to TRBJ2-1; no clear D. This CDR3 is 18 amino acids long. Trimming took 6 bases from V and 0 from J, leaving 24 bases between them. CDR1 and CDR2 (germline): DFQATT, SNEGSKA (reference sequence).

As concerns this clonotype: This clone may be a read error of a much larger clone one base away. The chain uses TRBV7-9 and TRBJ2-3, with TRBD2 matching 11 bases. Germline V gene data show CDR1 as SEHNR and CDR2 as FQNEAQ (reference sequence). The CDR3 loop spans 15 amino acids. In nucleotides, the CDR3 is TGTGCCGGCAGCTTAGACCTAGCGGGAGGAGATACGCAGTATTTT. Amino acid sequence: CAGSLDLAGGDTQYF.

About this clonotype itself: An end of the junction differs from the germline gene, which may be a read error. The chain recombines TRBV15 with TRBJ2-7; no clear D gene. The CDR3 runs 14 residues. Germline CDR1 LNHNV, CDR2 YYDKDF (reference sequence). Here the CDR3 reads CTTSRPTGLYEQYF. The CDR3 DNA reads TGTACCACCAGCAGACCGACTGGTTTATACGAGCAGTACTTC.

The gene calls are TRBV7-2 and TRBJ1-4; D is unclear. V dropped 8 bases and J dropped 2 bases, with 12 bases sitting between them. CDR3 size: 14 residues. Germline V gene lookup returns CDR1 SGHTA and CDR2 FQGNSA. Written as DNA, the CDR3 is TGTGCCAGCCGCCAAGGTGTGACTAATGAAAAACTGTTTTTT. Protein sequence: CASRQGVTNEKLFF.

CDR3 sequence reads: CSAIPGGAYETQYF. The CDR3 nucleotides are TGCAGTGCTATCCCAGGGGGCGCATATGAGACCCAGTACTTC. The chain combines TRBV20-1 with TRBJ2-5; 8 bases line up with TRBD1. Germline CDR1 DFQATT, CDR2 SNEGSKA (reference sequence). After removal of 4 bases from V and 5 bases from J, the junction contained 9 bases not matched to a gene. CDR3 length equals 14 residues.

This chain uses TRBV6-2 or TRBV6-3 with TRBJ2-1; TRBD2 matches 15 bases. V dropped 4 bases and J dropped 7; count of bases not matched to a gene: 2. CDR3 length: 15 residues. Per the germline V gene, CDR1 is MNHEY and CDR2 is SVGEGT. CDR3 bases: TGTGCCAGCAGTTGGACTAGCGGGGGGGTGAATGAGCAGTTCTTC. Amino acid sequence: CASSWTSGGVNEQFF.

Only a few counts were recorded for this clonotype. The chain is built from TRBV4-3 and TRBJ2-5, with 9 bases matching TRBD2. V gave up 2 bases and J gave up 5 bases; unmatched junction bases: 3. Germline V CDR1 and CDR2: LGHNA, YSLEER. The CDR3 has 14 amino acids. The CDR3 region has the DNA TGCGCCAGCAGCCAAAGCGGGAGGAGGGAGACCCAGTACTTC. It yields the protein CASSQSGRRETQYF.

This clonotype was observed once. This rearrangement joins TRBV25-1 to TRBJ1-1, with TRBD1 matching over 8 bases. CDR1 and CDR2 from the germline V gene are MGHDK and SYGVNS. CDR3 size: 13 residues. The trim removed 6 bases at V and 9 bases at J, leaving 9 bases unmatched. The CDR3: CASRGQAGDQAFF. CDR3 DNA sequence: TGTGCCAGCAGGGGACAGGCGGGTGATCAAGCTTTCTTT.

The CDR3 bases are TGCAGTGCTAGTGCGGTCGTGACTCCCAGGGAGCAGTACTTC. Encoded protein: CSASAVVTPREQYF. The chain is built from TRBV20-1 and TRBJ2-5; D is possibly TRBD1 or TRBD2 (5 bases each). The CDR3 runs to 14 residues. Trimming left V 3 bases short and J 11 bases short, with 22 bases between. In germline, CDR1 is DFQATT, CDR2 SNEGSKA (reference sequence).

This clonotype appeared many times. V gene TRBV6-2 or TRBV6-3 combines with J gene TRBJ1-2, with TRBD1 as a possible D gene (5 bases). Germline V gives CDR1 MNHEY, CDR2 SVGEGT. The CDR3 consists of 14 residues. The ends were cut back, 4 bases at V and 0 bases at J, with 9 bases in the middle. CDR3 sequence (DNA): TGTGCCAGCAGTTTGACAGCCACTAACTATGGCTACACCTTC. Amino acids: CASSLTATNYGYTF.

A few counts support this clonotype. The rearrangement uses TRBV6-1 and TRBJ2-7, with D perhaps TRBD1 or TRBD2 (5 bases each). Matching the DNA end better, TRBJ2-5 makes the J call doubtful. In germline, CDR1 is MNHNS, CDR2 SASEGT. CDR3 length: 15 residues. The CDR3 protein is CASSDFGTEKETQYF. CDR3 coding DNA: TGTGCCAGCAGCGACTTCGGGACCGAGAAAGAGACCCAGTACTTC.

Many counts were recorded for this clonotype. The V and J genes are TRBV7-2 and TRBJ2-7, with D perhaps being TRBD1 or TRBD2 (5 bases each). The germline V and J ends were trimmed by 5 bases and 6 bases, with 20 bases remaining between them. Per the germline V gene, CDR1 is SGHTA and CDR2 is FQGNSA. The CDR3 runs to 15 residues. CDR3 in DNA: TGTGCCAGCAGCCCTACGGGACCGACGGCGGGCGAGCAGTACTTC. Translation gives CASSPTGPTAGEQYF.

The chain links TRBV7-2 to TRBJ2-7; 9 bases fit TRBD1. CDR3 length equals 15 residues. J was trimmed by 2 bases and V by 5 bases; bases with no gene match: 7. Germline CDR1 and CDR2: SGHTA and FQGNSA. Here the CDR3 reads CASSPFGTGPYEQYF. The CDR3 region has the DNA TGTGCCAGCAGCCCCTTCGGGACAGGGCCCTACGAGCAGTACTTC.

The chain is built from TRBV20-1 and TRBJ2-3; TRBD2 is a possible D gene (5 bases). There are 14 residues in the CDR3. Germline lookup yields CDR1 DFQATT and CDR2 SNEGSKA (reference sequence). Trimming pared 3 bases from V and 4 bases from J, leaving 14 bases between. This chain's CDR3 is CSASVCAGADTQYF. In DNA form, the CDR3 reads TGCAGTGCTAGTGTTTGCGCGGGCGCAGATACGCAGTATTTT.

V is TRBV20-1 and J is TRBJ2-1; 7 bases are a match to TRBD1. The CDR3 spans 15 residues. Germline CDR1 is DFQATT and CDR2 is SNEGSKA (reference sequence). With V trimmed by 0 bases and J by 1 base, 3 bases remained unmatched. The CDR3 loop is CSARDRGQSYNEQFF. The DNA for the CDR3 is TGCAGTGCTAGAGATCGGGGACAGTCCTACAATGAGCAGTTCTTC.

V and J are TRBV20-1 and TRBJ2-5; the D gene could be TRBD1 or TRBD2 (5 bases each). This CDR3 has 17 residues. The V end was cut by 2 bases, the J end by 2 bases, with 21 bases between. Germline CDR1 DFQATT, CDR2 SNEGSKA (reference sequence). This CDR3 reads CSARMTPGTGTQETQYF. The CDR3 coding sequence is TGCAGTGCTAGAATGACCCCGGGGACGGGCACACAAGAGACCCAGTACTTC.